This TCR beta chain emerged from a study of Ad26.COV2.S vaccination and SARS-CoV-2 variants. Profiled with immunoSEQ multiplex PCR; TCRdb holds only in-frame clones, not every one. Of approximately 420,000 clones in the sample, approximately 86% were seen once. CDR3 length: 15 residues. The germline V gene encodes CDR1 SGHDT and CDR2 YYEEEE. With 0 bases removed from V and 2 bases from J, the gap between germline ends came to 11 bases. Treatment in this sample: about 20 received Ad26.COV2.S at low or high dose, single or two shots; several received placebo; per-sample allocation not given. Following the first vaccine or placebo injection, samples were taken on day 63. Donation was by an adult aged 18-55 years who was in Boston. Whole-study findings and limits: Total T cell responses may have been underestimated by the TCR breadth and depth analyses.

As regards this clone: Its antigen remains unidentified.

This TCR came from a person between 18 and 65 years old who received the Ad26.COV2.S COVID-19 vaccine or a placebo. This chain connects TRBV5-6 to TRBJ1-1; no clear D. The sequencing here drew on peripheral blood, taken in a trial of Ad26.COV2.S vaccine versus placebo. The CDR3 sequence: CASSLVGRFNTEAFF. CDR3 nucleotide sequence: TGTGCCAGCAGCTTGGTCGGCCGTTTTAACACTGAAGCTTTCTTT.